Only a few counts were recorded for the clone carrying this TCR beta chain. A far more abundant clone sits one base away, making this likely a read error. The CDR3 end shows no conserved phenylalanine or tryptophan, and so a read error is likely. The TCR beta CDR3 regions underwent amplification using RNA transcripts as the source. The HTBI primer set served for first-round RT-PCR of the TCR CDR3. TCRdb reanalysed the multiplex PCR reads using MiXCR and keeps one entry per CDR3 protein. The sample lists around 620,000 distinct CDR3 sequences, around 16% occurring once. CDR1 and CDR2 from the germline V gene are LGHDT and YNNKEL (reference sequence). The CDR3 covers 11 residues. Trimming pared 3 bases from V and 5 bases from J, leaving 4 bases between. Uncontrolled infection, other autoimmune disease, pregnancy or lactation barred patients from enrollment. Clinical symptoms, serum thyroxine, TRAb, thyroid ultrasound and orbital computed tomography established diagnosis. Using over 8.5 ml of fresh peripheral blood, PBMCs were prepared.

These data come from a study of T cells in Graves' hyperthyroidism and ophthalmopathy. Sequencing used blood. V and J are TRBV3-1 and TRBJ2-5; no clear D. The sequence was collected from a woman in her twenties or thirties with Graves' hyperthyroidism. The CDR3 DNA follows: TGTGCCAGCAGCCAGGAGGAGACCCAGTACCTC. Translated: CASSQEETQYL.